The following is a TCR beta chain sequence with its context. Its antigen is still unknown. This entry is derived from a study of T cells after posttransplantation cyclophosphamide. J gave up 1 base and V 4 bases, and 13 bases lay outside the gene matches. Germline V gene data show CDR1 as SGHTS and CDR2 as YDEGEE. The CDR3 extends over 18 amino acids. Study-level results: TRB clonality was highly associated with recipient CMV seropositivity and reactivation. Donor CD8+ memory clones often dominated recipient blood repertoires at later times. TRB overlap between skin or GI tissue T cells and blood was limited.

Cells defined as naive were viable CD3+CD4+ or CD3+CD8+ and CCR7+CD45RA+CD45RO-CD95-CD27+CD28+. On the day of bone marrow donation, the related graft donor provided peripheral blood. TCRdb's copy holds only in-frame clones and misses some; the assay was immunoSEQ multiplex PCR. The sample lists around 20,000 clones; less than 98% were seen once. The TCR was taken from a man in his fifties or sixties in good health, CMV-negative, and a related stem cell transplant donor. Specimen: naive CD4+ T cells sorted from PBMCs. The chain combines TRBV5-8 with TRBJ2-5; 10 bases align to TRBD2. The CDR3 DNA reads as TGTGCCAGCAGCCCCCGGGGTAGCGGGAGGTGGCCCCAAGAGACCCAGTACTTC. It translates to CASSPRGSGRWPQETQYF.